The T cell receptor (beta chain) under discussion was sequenced for a study of blood T cell repertoires in COVID-19. The wider study: COVID-19 samples, acute and convalescent, were from the United States, Italy and Spain.

This clone was seen a single time. Libraries were prepared by immunoSEQ multiplex PCR; TCRdb keeps only in-frame clonotypes and omits some of them. Counted here are a few hundred thousand clones, 90% occurring once; the ten biggest clones make up approximately 1.1%. The receptor was isolated from a man between 25 and 39 years old who had recovered from COVID-19. The sequenced sample was PBMCs or T cells enriched from blood (not recorded which).

This chain's CDR3 is CASSWDRVNQPQHF. The CDR3 region has the DNA TGTGCCAGTAGTTGGGACAGGGTCAATCAGCCCCAGCATTTT. This sequence joins TRBV19 and TRBJ1-5, with 9 bases matching TRBD1. Germline-derived CDR1 and CDR2 are LNHDA and SQIVND (reference sequence). The CDR3 consists of 14 residues. After removal of 5 bases from V and 3 bases from J, the junction contained 2 bases not matched to a gene.